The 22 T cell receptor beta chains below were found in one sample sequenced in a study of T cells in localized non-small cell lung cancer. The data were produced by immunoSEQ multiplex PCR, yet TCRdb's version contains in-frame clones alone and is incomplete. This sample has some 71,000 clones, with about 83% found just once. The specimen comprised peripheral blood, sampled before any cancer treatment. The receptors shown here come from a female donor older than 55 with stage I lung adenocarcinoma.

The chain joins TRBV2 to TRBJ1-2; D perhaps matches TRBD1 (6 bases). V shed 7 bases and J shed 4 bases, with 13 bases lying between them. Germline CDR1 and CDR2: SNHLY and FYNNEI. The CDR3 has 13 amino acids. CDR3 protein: CASKYRESYGYTF. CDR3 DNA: TGTGCCAGCAAGTACAGGGAGTCCTATGGCTACACCTTC.

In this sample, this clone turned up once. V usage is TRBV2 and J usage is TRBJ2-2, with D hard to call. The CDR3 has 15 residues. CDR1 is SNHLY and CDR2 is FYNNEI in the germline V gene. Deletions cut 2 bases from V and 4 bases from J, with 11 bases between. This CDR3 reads CASSERQLSTGELFF. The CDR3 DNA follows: TGTGCCAGCAGTGAAAGGCAGTTATCCACCGGGGAGCTGTTTTTT.

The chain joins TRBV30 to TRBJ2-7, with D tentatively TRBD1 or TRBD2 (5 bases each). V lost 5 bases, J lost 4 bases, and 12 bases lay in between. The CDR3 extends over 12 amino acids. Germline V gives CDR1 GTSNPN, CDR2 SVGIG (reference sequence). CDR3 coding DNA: TGTGCCTGGGGGCAGAGGGGATACGAGCAGTACTTC. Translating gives CAWGQRGYEQYF.

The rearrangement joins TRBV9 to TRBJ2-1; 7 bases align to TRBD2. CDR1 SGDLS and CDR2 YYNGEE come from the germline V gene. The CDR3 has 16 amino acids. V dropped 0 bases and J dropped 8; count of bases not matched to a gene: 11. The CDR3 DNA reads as TGTGCCAGCAGCGTAGTGGCTAGCGGATCGGGCTATGAGCAGTTCTTC. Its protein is CASSVVASGSGYEQFF.

The CDR3 spells CASSIDRGRLGINTEAFF. CDR3 bases: TGTGCCAGCAGCATTGACAGGGGCCGCCTAGGCATCAACACTGAAGCTTTCTTT. V is TRBV7-9 and J is TRBJ1-1; 8 nucleotides line up with TRBD1. CDR1 is SEHNR, CDR2 FQNEAQ, per germline (reference sequence). The CDR3 totals 18 residues. J gave up 2 bases and V 5 bases, and 16 bases lay outside the gene matches.

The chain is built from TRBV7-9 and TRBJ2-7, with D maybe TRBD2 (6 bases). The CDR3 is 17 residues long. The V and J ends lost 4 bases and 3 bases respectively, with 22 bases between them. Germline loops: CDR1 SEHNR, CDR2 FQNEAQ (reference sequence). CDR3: CASSSRPWDSPYYEQYF. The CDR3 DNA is TGTGCCAGCAGCTCCCGGCCTTGGGACTCACCGTACTACGAGCAGTACTTC.

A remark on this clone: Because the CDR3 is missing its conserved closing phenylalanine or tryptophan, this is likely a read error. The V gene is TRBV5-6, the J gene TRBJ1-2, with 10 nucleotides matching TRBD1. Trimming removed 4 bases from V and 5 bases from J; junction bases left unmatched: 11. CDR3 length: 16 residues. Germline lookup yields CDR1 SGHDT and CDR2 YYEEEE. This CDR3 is CASSTTGGASLYGYTL. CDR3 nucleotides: TGTGCCAGCAGCACGACAGGGGGCGCGTCGCTATATGGCTACACCTTA.

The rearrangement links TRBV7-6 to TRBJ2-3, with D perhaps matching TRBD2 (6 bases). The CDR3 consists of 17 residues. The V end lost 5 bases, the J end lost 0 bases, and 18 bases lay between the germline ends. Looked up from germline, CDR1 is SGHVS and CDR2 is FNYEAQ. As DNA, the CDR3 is TGTGCCAGCAGCCCTACGACGGGGGTTATTAGCACAGATACGCAGTATTTT. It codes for CASSPTTGVISTDTQYF.

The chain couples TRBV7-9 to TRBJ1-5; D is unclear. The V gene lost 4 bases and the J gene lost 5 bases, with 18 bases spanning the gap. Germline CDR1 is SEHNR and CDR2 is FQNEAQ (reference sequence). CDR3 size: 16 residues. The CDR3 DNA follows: TGTGCCAGCAGCTATAGACTGATTAGTCGGTATCAGCCCCAGCATTTT. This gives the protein CASSYRLISRYQPQHF.

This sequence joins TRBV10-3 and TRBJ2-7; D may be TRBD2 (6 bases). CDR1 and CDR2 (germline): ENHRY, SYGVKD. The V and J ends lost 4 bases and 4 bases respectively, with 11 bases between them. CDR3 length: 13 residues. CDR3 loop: CAISVQEGYEQYF. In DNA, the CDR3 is TGTGCCATCAGTGTTCAGGAGGGGTACGAGCAGTACTTC.

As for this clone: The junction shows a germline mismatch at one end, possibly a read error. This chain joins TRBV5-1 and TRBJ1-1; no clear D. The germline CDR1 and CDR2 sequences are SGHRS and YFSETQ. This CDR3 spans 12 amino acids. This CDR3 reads CASSLGNNEAFF. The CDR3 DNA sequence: TGCGCCAGCAGCTTGGGCAACAATGAAGCTTTCTTT.

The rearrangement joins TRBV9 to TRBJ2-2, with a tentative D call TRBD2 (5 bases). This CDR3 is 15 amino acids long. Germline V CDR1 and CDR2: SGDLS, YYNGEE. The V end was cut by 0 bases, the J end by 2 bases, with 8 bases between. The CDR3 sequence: CASSVVEGNTGELFF. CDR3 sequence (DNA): TGTGCCAGCAGCGTAGTAGAGGGAAACACCGGGGAGCTGTTTTTT.

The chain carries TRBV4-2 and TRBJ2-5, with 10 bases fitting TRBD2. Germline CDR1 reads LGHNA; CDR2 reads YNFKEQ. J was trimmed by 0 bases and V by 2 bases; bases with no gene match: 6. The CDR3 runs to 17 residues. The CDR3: CASSQPLAGDNQETQYF. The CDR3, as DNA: TGTGCCAGCAGCCAACCGCTAGCGGGGGACAACCAAGAGACCCAGTACTTC.

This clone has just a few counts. The CDR3 sequence is CASSSWTVSYEQYF. In DNA form, the CDR3 reads TGTGCCAGCAGCTCGTGGACAGTCTCCTACGAGCAGTACTTC. The chain has TRBV5-6 and TRBJ2-7, with D perhaps matching TRBD1 (6 bases). With 3 bases removed from V and 0 bases from J, the gap between germline ends came to 10 bases. The CDR3 is 14 amino acids. The germline V gene has CDR1 SGHDT and CDR2 YYEEEE.

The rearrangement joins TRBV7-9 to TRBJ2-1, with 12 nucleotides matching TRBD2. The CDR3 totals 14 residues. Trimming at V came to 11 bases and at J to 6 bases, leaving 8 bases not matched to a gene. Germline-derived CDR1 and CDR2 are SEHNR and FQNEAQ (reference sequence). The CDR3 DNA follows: TGTGCCGGGTGGCTAGCGGGGGGGCCCAATGAGCAGTTCTTC. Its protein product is CAGWLAGGPNEQFF.

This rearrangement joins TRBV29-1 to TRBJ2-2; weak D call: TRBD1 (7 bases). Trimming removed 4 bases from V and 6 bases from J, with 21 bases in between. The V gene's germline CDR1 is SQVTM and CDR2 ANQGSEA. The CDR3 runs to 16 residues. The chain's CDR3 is CSVGDRVRRAAGELFF. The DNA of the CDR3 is TGCAGCGTTGGAGACAGGGTGAGGAGGGCCGCCGGGGAGCTGTTTTTT.

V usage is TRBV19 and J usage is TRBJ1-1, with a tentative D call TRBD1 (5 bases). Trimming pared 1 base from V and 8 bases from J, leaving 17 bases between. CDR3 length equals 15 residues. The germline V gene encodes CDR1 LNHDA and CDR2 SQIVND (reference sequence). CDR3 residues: CASSIATGRMIEAFF. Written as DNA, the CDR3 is TGTGCCAGTAGTATAGCTACGGGGCGTATGATCGAAGCTTTCTTT.

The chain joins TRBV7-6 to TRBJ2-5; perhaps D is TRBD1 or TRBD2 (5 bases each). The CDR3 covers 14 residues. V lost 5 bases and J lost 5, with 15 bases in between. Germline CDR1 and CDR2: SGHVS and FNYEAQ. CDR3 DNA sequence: TGTGCCAGCAGCCGCGCCGGGACGAGTGAGACCCAGTACTTC. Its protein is CASSRAGTSETQYF.

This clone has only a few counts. The CDR3 sequence: CASSNPRDRDNQPQHF. As DNA, the CDR3 is TGTGCCAGCAGCAACCCCCGGGACAGGGATAATCAGCCCCAGCATTTT. The chain is built from TRBV7-8 and TRBJ1-5; 9 bases match TRBD1. Germline CDR1 SGHVS, CDR2 FQNEAQ. The J segment lost 4 bases and the V segment lost 5 bases, leaving 9 bases of the junction unmatched. The CDR3 runs 16 residues.

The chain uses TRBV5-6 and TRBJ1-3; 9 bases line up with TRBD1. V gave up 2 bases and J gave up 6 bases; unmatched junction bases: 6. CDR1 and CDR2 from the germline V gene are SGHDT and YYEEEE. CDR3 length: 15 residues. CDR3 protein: CASSLGTGKPNTIYF. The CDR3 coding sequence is TGTGCCAGCAGCTTAGGGACAGGGAAGCCAAACACCATATATTTT.

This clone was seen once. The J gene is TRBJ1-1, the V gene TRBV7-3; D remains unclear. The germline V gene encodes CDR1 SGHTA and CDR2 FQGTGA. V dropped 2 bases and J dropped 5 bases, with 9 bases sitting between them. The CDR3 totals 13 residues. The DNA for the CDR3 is TGTGCCAGCAGCTTATCTTCGCAGACTGAAGCTTTCTTT. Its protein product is CASSLSSQTEAFF.

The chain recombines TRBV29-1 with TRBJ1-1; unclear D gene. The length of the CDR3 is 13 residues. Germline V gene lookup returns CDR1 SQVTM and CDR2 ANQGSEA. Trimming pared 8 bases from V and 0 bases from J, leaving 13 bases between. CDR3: CSPKTDMNTEAFF. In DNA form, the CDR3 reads TGCAGCCCAAAAACCGACATGAACACTGAAGCTTTCTTT.